This T cell receptor beta chain was found in a study of cytomegalovirus exposure and HLA in healthy donors listed by TCRdb under 2017. Looking at the study overall: An earlier analysis of several hundred of the donors reported 276 Gb of sequence data and 117 million unique TCR beta sequences from about 180 million T cells. About 280 gigabases of sequencing data and roughly 81 million unique TCR sequences made up an early release that covered 640 HLA-typed donors. Of the approximately 400 genotyped donors, roughly 80% fell in the genetic ancestry cluster associated with self-reported Caucasian donors. The aim of the study was to test whether cataloging public T cell receptors could identify signatures of past pathogen exposure. The study profiled the T cell repertoires of around 700 subjects by immunosequencing and related them to cytomegalovirus serostatus. A separate validation cohort of 100 to 150 different subjects was used in addition to the approximately 670-subject first cohort. The study combined high-throughput TCR immunosequencing, statistical association of individual TCRs with disease status, and machine learning to predict cytomegalovirus infection status. A later analysis re-examined previously published TCR beta repertoires from 610 or so donors and added high-resolution HLA genotyping to investigate patterns of TCR occurrence. Rather than using new phenotypic data, the later analysis identified candidate immune exposures from TCR beta sequences and from how often those sequences occurred across donors. An earlier analysis of 450 to 750 of the donors used high-throughput TCR beta sequencing to judge whether each TCR beta V gene segment behaved as functional or pseudogenic. Donor age, sex, ethnicity and CMV serostatus were collected together with the repertoire data. Genome-wide SNP genotypes for about 60% of the 666 donors were used in a later genetic analysis, which treated that subset as a discovery cohort. All discovery cohort repertoires had been generated using a single sequencing platform. Class I and class II HLA loci were covered by the typing at four-digit resolution. Typing coverage differed by locus: A, B, C, DRB1 and DQB1 were typed in about 629-630 donors, DQA1 in 500 to 550, DPA1 in around 610, and DPB1 in 400 to 490. Because of strong linkage in the cohort, roughly five DR-DQ haplotypes were treated as single units for association and clustering. Among some 400 genotyped donors of the cohort, an average of approximately 220,000 unique TCR beta nucleotide sequences was sequenced per donor, of which 15% to 20% were non-productive.

The library was generated by the immunoSEQ multiplex PCR assay. A mixture of 60 forward primers for TCR Vbeta segments and 13 reverse primers for TCR Jbeta segments was used in the multiplex PCR. The CDR3 region of rearranged TCR beta genes was amplified from genomic DNA by a multiplex PCR assay. Amplified TCR beta libraries were sequenced as 87-base-pair reads on the Illumina HiSeq System. The source study handled its data this way. Across the 670 or so repertoires, a later analysis counted approximately 75 million unique TCR beta chains, 8.5 million to 12 million of which were shared by at least two donors. Raw reads were error-corrected and collapsed into unique sequences by a nearest-neighbor algorithm in which closely related sequences were merged to remove PCR and sequencing errors. V, D and J gene segments were assigned by aligning CDR3 sequences to IMGT reference sequences. For a sequence to be retained, a match of at least six nucleotides was required to both a V gene segment and a J gene segment. Rearrangements were called productive when the CDR3 lacked stop codons and stayed in frame with V and J; all others were non-productive. Following IMGT convention, CDR3 was defined as the stretch from the second conserved V-encoded cysteine up to the conserved J-encoded phenylalanine. The earlier analysis of about 500 of the donors excluded sequences that lacked an unambiguous match to a single V gene segment. In an earlier analysis of approximately 500 of the donors, a V segment was called functional when productive rearrangements were above 56.7%, and segregating when the standard deviation between donors exceeded 5%. A statistical classification framework was built to diagnose cytomegalovirus status from the catalog of TCR beta chain sequences. V and J gene assignment, in a later analysis, came from comparing TCR nucleotide sequences with IMGT/GENE-DB human TR gene sequences. The TCRdist pipeline was used in a later analysis to assign CDR3 sequences and most-parsimonious VDJ recombination scenarios. In a later analysis, each TCR beta chain was defined by its CDR3 amino acid sequence together with its V-gene family, and reads without a unique V-gene family were excluded. In a later analysis, some 600 highly shared, low-generation-probability nucleotide sequences were removed to address suspected cross-contamination and a sequencing artifact. For each public chain, a later analysis derived a clonal expansion index from normalized ranks of inferred template counts within each repertoire. Generation probabilities in a later analysis came from a VDJ recombination model fitted to out-of-frame rearrangements, and those results were checked against IGoR. In a later analysis, hypergeometric tests were used to score TCR-TCR, TCR-HLA and TCR-CMV co-occurrence, with a repertoire-size bias correction applied to TCR pairs. In a later analysis, false discovery rates were estimated by permuting HLA or CMV assignments 20 times. In a later analysis, co-occurring TCRs were grouped with DBSCAN, and TCRdist sequence similarity was added when clustering was performed within HLA-allele-positive subsets. For co-occurrence clustering, repertoires with fewer than 30,000 or more than 120,000 public chains were excluded, along with 5 or 6 repertoires with anomalous nucleotide sharing. This immuneACCESS table, as held by TCRdb, lists in-frame sequences with V and J called but not all clones. Of the missing ones, under half trace to an unresolved V gene in checked studies; the others have no known cause. V and J calls plus clone size are reproduced from that table; the DNA served to infer D and trimming. The sample has about 140,000 clones on record, 75% to 80% of them singletons. Roughly 4% of the sample is taken by the ten largest.

The cohort was made up of approximately 670 healthy bone marrow donors. At the time of sampling, every cohort member was nominally healthy, though immune exposures that went unrecorded were likely present. The donor was CMV seronegative and was included in the group of hundreds of seronegative cohort members. Every donor gave a peripheral blood sample, and the peripheral blood mononuclear cells from that sample were used for TCR beta sequencing. Genomic DNA extraction from the blood cell samples was performed with the Qiagen DNeasy Blood Extraction Kit. What the work shows at the level of the full study, not this receptor alone: A group of highly shared sequence variants was considered likely to be a technical artifact of the sequencing pipeline. A later analysis found that HLA-associated TCR beta chains were more clonally expanded and had lower generation probabilities than equally common non-associated chains. The presence/absence analyses assumed that sequencing depth was roughly uniform across donors, and that assumption may not be true. In vitro tests confirmed that a few of the cytomegalovirus-associated TCR beta chains recognize cytomegalovirus antigens. Strong co-occurrence of HLA alleles, especially DR and DQ, made assigning TCR associations to individual alleles difficult. The classifier was reported to diagnose cytomegalovirus status with high specificity and sensitivity in both the original and validation cohorts. It was suggested by the authors that the approach could potentially be generalized to other disease states and immunological phenotypes. This cohort had only TCR beta chains sequenced, and the lack of alpha or paired-chain data limited which features could be detected. A later analysis reported that several top co-occurrence clusters appeared linked to parvovirus B19, influenza, CMV and Epstein-Barr virus. A later genetic analysis reported fewer N-insertions in productive TCRs among donors in an Asian-associated ancestry cluster than the roughly 700-donor mean. Specific HLA alleles were associated with 15,000 to 20,000 TCR beta sequences at a false discovery rate of 0.05 in a later analysis. CMV serostatus was the only immune exposure information available for the cohort. A later analysis found that most CMV-associated TCR beta chains appeared HLA-restricted, with HLA associations seemingly driven largely by CMV exposure. Linkage disequilibrium might explain the correlated functional status among segregating V segments, but an unknown experimental factor could not be excluded. V-gene and J-gene trimming of TCR beta chains was associated with a missense DCLRE1C variant in a later genetic analysis, and the association was replicated in an independent cohort. Because counts were too low, about 15 rarely observed V segments, including chromosome 9 orphons, were left out of the earlier analysis of a few hundred of the donors. In the study, 150 to 200 TCR beta chains were listed as associated with cytomegalovirus. Because HLA typing was unavailable for some donors at each locus, only the typed subset was used in association tests. Broadly in line with IMGT annotations, most TCR beta V segments showed up in productive rearrangements about 87% or about 30% of the time in an earlier analysis of several hundred of the donors. A further reported finding was that TCR beta sequences accurately predicted the HLA-A and HLA-B alleles for most subjects in the first cohort. In a later analysis, TCR association rates were found to vary across HLA loci, with the most associated TCRs seen for DRB1 alleles and the fewest for HLA-C alleles. Most TCR sequences were seen in very few donors, while some public TCRs were found in many individuals.

Details on this clone: Its antigen is currently not known. No per-base quality is available; no much larger clone lies one base away.

Sequences were obtained from PBMCs. The receptor was isolated from a man younger than 35 in good health and CMV-seronegative.

The CDR3 reads as follows: CASSPDSQETQYF. Read as DNA, the sequence is TGTGCCAGCAGCCCGGACAGTCAAGAGACCCAGTACTTC. In this chain, TRBV4-2 is recombined with TRBJ2-5; D gene: possibly TRBD1, on 6 matching bases. The CDR3 spans 13 residues, from the cysteine through the phenylalanine. Only the CDR3 part of the read is kept: 39 bases, read in frame from the first base. The germline V gene sets CDR1 to LGHNA and CDR2 to YNFKEQ. V was cut back by 4 bases and J by 2 bases, leaving a gap of 8 bases between them.